The 13 T cell receptor beta chains given below trace back to one sample, sequenced in a study of technical replicates of blood from a handful of donors. Sequencing used immunoSEQ multiplex PCR; TCRdb keeps in-frame clones, though not all of them. The sample lists around 67,000 clones, 80% to 95% occurring once. The specimen was T cells isolated from PBMCs. The source of these receptors is a human donor in good health.

V and J are TRBV4-1 and TRBJ1-5; a possible D gene is TRBD1 (6 bases). This CDR3 has 16 residues. Germline CDR1 and CDR2: MGHRA and YSYEKL. V was cut by 2 bases and J by 4 bases, with 15 bases left in between. CDR3 sequence reads: CASSQTPDRLNQPQHF. Here the CDR3 DNA reads TGCGCCAGCAGCCAAACTCCGGACAGACTTAATCAGCCCCAGCATTTT.

The V call is TRBV2, the J call TRBJ2-7; 9 bases fit TRBD1. Trimming cost V 2 bases and J 5 bases; bases outside gene matches: 10. CDR1 SNHLY and CDR2 FYNNEI come from the germline V gene. The CDR3 contains 16 residues. In nucleotides, the CDR3 is TGTGCCAGCAGTGAACTCCTCCGGGACAGGGACCACGAGCAGTACTTC. Amino acid sequence: CASSELLRDRDHEQYF.

The chain uses TRBV5-6 and TRBJ1-2; the match to TRBD1 covers 8 bases. After removal of 4 bases from V and 4 bases from J, the junction contained 6 bases not matched to a gene. This CDR3 has 14 amino acids. The V gene's germline CDR1 is SGHDT and CDR2 YYEEEE. CDR3 residues: CASSPRQGTYGYTF. The CDR3 coding sequence is TGTGCCAGCAGCCCAAGACAGGGGACCTATGGCTACACCTTC.

This chain links TRBV13 with TRBJ2-6; no clear D gene. CDR3 length: 16 amino acids. Germline CDR1 reads PRHDT; CDR2 reads FYEKMQ (reference sequence). Deletions cut 3 bases from V and 0 bases from J, with 9 bases between. The CDR3 region has the DNA TGTGCCAGCAGCTTTAAAAGGAGCTCTGGGGCCAACGTCCTGACTTTC. As protein: CASSFKRSSGANVLTF.

This clone appeared a single time. The chain is built from TRBV18 and TRBJ2-7, with 12 bases matching TRBD2. The V gene's germline CDR1 is KGHSH and CDR2 LQKENI. The CDR3 runs to 14 residues. The V and J ends lost 3 bases and 4 bases, in that order; junction bases with no gene match: 1. The CDR3, as DNA: TGTGCCAGCTCACCCGGGACTAGCGGGTACGAGCAGTACTTC. Protein: CASSPGTSGYEQYF. The variable domain in full, completed from reference TRBV18 and TRBJ2-7, reads NAGVMQNPRHLVRRRGQEARLRCSPMKGHSHVYWYRQLPEEGLKFMVYLQKENIIDESGMPKERFSAEFPKEGPSILRIQQVVRGDSAAYFCASSPGTSGYEQYFGPGTRLTVT.

CDR3 coding DNA: TGTGCCAGCTCACCAAAAGGTTCCGGACAGGGCGCGGTCTATGGCTACACCTTC. This encodes CASSPKGSGQGAVYGYTF. The chain has TRBV18 and TRBJ1-2; 8 bases align to TRBD1. Germline assignment: CDR1 KGHSH and CDR2 LQKENI. The CDR3 is made up of 18 amino acids. The V and J ends lost 2 bases and 4 bases, in that order; junction bases with no gene match: 15.

The chain carries TRBV6-5 and TRBJ2-1; 10 bases are a match to TRBD2. Germline trimming cut 6 bases from V and 0 bases from J; bases unmatched to any gene: 2. The CDR3 totals 15 residues. Germline loops: CDR1 MNHEY, CDR2 SVGAGI. CDR3 residues: CASRASGSSYNEQFF. The CDR3 DNA reads as TGTGCCAGCAGAGCTAGCGGGAGCTCCTACAATGAGCAGTTCTTC.

The chain has TRBV2 and TRBJ1-2; TRBD1 matches 12 bases. Germline CDR1 and CDR2: SNHLY and FYNNEI. The CDR3 is 15 residues long. J was trimmed by 3 bases and V by 5 bases; bases with no gene match: 4. Here the CDR3 reads CASSPRDRGHYGYTF. CDR3 bases: TGTGCCAGCAGTCCCCGGGACAGGGGGCACTATGGCTACACCTTC.

The chain is built from TRBV5-8 and TRBJ2-3; maybe TRBD1 (5 bases). There are 14 residues in the CDR3. The V and J ends lost 4 bases and 5 bases respectively, with 14 bases between them. Per the germline V gene, CDR1 is SGHTS and CDR2 is YDEGEE. The CDR3 nucleotides are TGTGCCAGCAGCCACATACCTAGGGGAGATACGCAGTATTTT. It yields the protein CASSHIPRGDTQYF.

The chain joins TRBV29-1 to TRBJ2-7; possibly TRBD1 for D (5 bases). This CDR3 has 13 amino acids. From germline, CDR1 is SQVTM and CDR2 ANQGSEA. Trimming pared 1 base from V and 0 bases from J, leaving 7 bases between. As DNA, the CDR3 is TGCAGCGTTGAAGCTAGGGGCTCCTACGAGCAGTACTTC. This translates into CSVEARGSYEQYF.

The J gene is TRBJ2-1, the V gene TRBV7-2; 12 bases are shared with TRBD2. CDR1 SGHTA and CDR2 FQGNSA come from the germline V gene. This CDR3 is 14 amino acids long. The trim removed 1 base at V and 15 bases at J, leaving 7 bases unmatched. This CDR3 reads CASSLEGLAGLVFF. CDR3 nucleotides: TGTGCCAGCAGCTTAGAAGGACTAGCGGGACTAGTGTTCTTC.

The rearrangement links TRBV5-1 to TRBJ1-2; 8 bases align to TRBD1. Germline CDR1 is SGHRS and CDR2 is YFSETQ. The CDR3 is made up of 14 amino acids. The ends lost 4 bases at V and 5 bases at J; junction bases unmatched: 7. For the CDR3, the DNA is TGCGCCAGCAGCCAGGGACAGGTTCCTTATGGCTACACCTTC. Translation gives CASSQGQVPYGYTF.

This clone showed up just a few times. The chain links TRBV6-1 to TRBJ1-5; D gene uncertain. The CDR3 has 13 residues. V was pared by 6 bases and J by 7 bases, with 13 bases between. CDR1 and CDR2 from the germline V gene are MNHNS and SASEGT. The CDR3 DNA follows: TGTGCCAGCAGGGAGAGCACGGCCCAGCCCCAGCATTTT. Translating it yields CASRESTAQPQHF.